The 26 T cell receptor beta chains below all came from one sample that was sequenced in a study of a mutant IDH1 vaccine in newly diagnosed glioma. As for time point: week 5, during vaccination. In every dose of vaccine, 300 ug of mutant IDH1 20-mer peptide was given alongside topical imiquimod. This table comes from immunoSEQ multiplex PCR, and its TCRdb copy is limited to in-frame clones, with some not included. The sample shows approximately 50,000 clones, around 80% of them seen only once. Their recognized antigens are unknown. The sequencing here drew on PBMCs, taken from a glioma patient whose treatment included an IDH1 peptide vaccine. All receptors come from a man aged 45-65 years with glioma.

The chain couples TRBV5-1 to TRBJ2-1, with a possible D match to TRBD1 (5 bases). CDR3 length equals 16 residues. V was shortened by 3 bases and J by 0 bases, with 13 bases between the two germline ends. Germline V lookup: CDR1 SGHRS, CDR2 YFSETQ. CDR3 DNA sequence: TGCGCCAGCAGCTCTGCTGGGGCGAGCTCCTACAATGAGCAGTTCTTC. Translated: CASSSAGASSYNEQFF.

The rearrangement links TRBV2 to TRBJ1-5; no reliable D call. Germline loops: CDR1 SNHLY, CDR2 FYNNEI. Trimming removed 5 bases from V and 3 bases from J, with 14 bases in between. The CDR3 loop spans 15 amino acids. CDR3 in amino acids: CASSPGLVSNQPQHF. The CDR3 nucleotides read TGTGCCAGCAGTCCCGGACTGGTATCCAATCAGCCCCAGCATTTT.

This chain uses TRBV7-9 with TRBJ2-7; tentative D call: TRBD2 (6 bases). Germline V gene lookup returns CDR1 SEHNR and CDR2 FQNEAQ (reference sequence). The CDR3 covers 14 residues. V lost 3 bases, J lost 2 bases, and 11 bases lay in between. CDR3 DNA sequence: TGTGCCAGCAGCTTTGGGGGGTTAGCCTACGAGCAGTACTTC. Its translation is CASSFGGLAYEQYF.

This clone was found once. The chain uses TRBV25-1 and TRBJ1-6; unclear D gene. Trimming pared 1 base from V and 8 bases from J, leaving 18 bases between. CDR1 is MGHDK, CDR2 SYGVNS, per germline. The CDR3 has 17 amino acids. The DNA of the CDR3 is TGTGCCAGCAGTGAATCAACGTTGGCCTTCCTTGATTCACCCCTCCACTTT. Its protein product is CASSESTLAFLDSPLHF.

This clone appeared once. The chain has TRBV19 and TRBJ1-5, with a weak D call TRBD1 (6 bases). CDR3 length equals 17 residues. In germline, CDR1 is LNHDA, CDR2 SQIVND (reference sequence). V was shortened by 6 bases and J by 2 bases, with 20 bases between the two germline ends. The CDR3 nucleotides read TGTGCCAGTAGCTGGACAGCTGGAGTCTTAGGCAATCAGCCCCAGCATTTT. Translating it yields CASSWTAGVLGNQPQHF. Filled out from reference TRBV19 and TRBJ1-5, the complete variable domain reads DGGITQSPKYLFRKEGQNVTLSCEQNLNHDAMYWYRQDPGQGLRLIYYSQIVNDFQKGDIAEGYSVSREKKESFPLTVTSAQKNPTAFYLCASSWTAGVLGNQPQHFGDGTRLSIL.

This clone has just a few counts. This sequence joins TRBV10-2 and TRBJ1-5; no clear D. The germline V and J ends were trimmed by 3 bases and 0 bases, with 12 bases remaining between them. The germline gives CDR1 WSHSY, CDR2 SAAADI. The CDR3 covers 16 residues. The DNA for the CDR3 is TGCGCCAGCAGTGACGTAGGCCATTTTAGCAATCAGCCCCAGCATTTT. It translates to CASSDVGHFSNQPQHF.

J is TRBJ1-1 and V is TRBV29-1, with D possibly being TRBD1 (6 bases). V gave up 7 bases and J gave up 4 bases, with 16 bases separating them. This CDR3 is 13 amino acids long. Germline assignment: CDR1 SQVTM and CDR2 ANQGSEA. CDR3 in amino acids: CSGIRGLGTEAFF. Here the CDR3 DNA reads TGCAGCGGGATCAGGGGATTGGGCACTGAAGCTTTCTTT.

The CDR3 DNA follows: TGTGCCAGCAGGGGGCGGGAGGCTGAAAAACTGTTTTTT. Translation gives CASRGREAEKLFF. V and J are TRBV5-6 and TRBJ1-4; perhaps TRBD1 as D (5 bases). V lost 5 bases and J 7 bases, leaving 12 bases between the germline ends. This CDR3 is 13 amino acids long. Germline CDR1 is SGHDT and CDR2 is YYEEEE. The variable domain in full, with the rest retrieved from reference TRBV5-6 and TRBJ1-4, is DAGVTQSPTHLIKTRGQQVTLRCSPKSGHDTVSWYQQALGQGPQFIFQYYEEEERQRGNFPDRFSGHQFPNYSSELNVNALLLGDSALYLCASRGREAEKLFFGSGTQLSVL.

This chain links TRBV4-3 with TRBJ2-7, with D perhaps TRBD1 or TRBD2 (5 bases each). The germline V gene encodes CDR1 LGHNA and CDR2 YSLEER. The ends were cut back, 0 bases at V and 2 bases at J, with 17 bases in the middle. This CDR3 comprises 17 residues. CDR3 in amino acids: CASSQDWGSAATYEQYF. The CDR3 DNA is TGCGCCAGCAGCCAAGATTGGGGGAGTGCCGCGACCTACGAGCAGTACTTC.

The chain links TRBV4-3 to TRBJ2-1, with D perhaps matching TRBD1 or TRBD2 (5 bases each). CDR1 is LGHNA and CDR2 is YSLEER in the germline V gene. The CDR3 is made up of 16 amino acids. Trimming stripped 0 bases from V and 9 bases from J, with 18 bases between. In DNA form, the CDR3 reads TGCGCCAGCAGCCAAGAGGGGACGAGACCCACGGGTGAGCAGTTCTTC. Amino acid sequence: CASSQEGTRPTGEQFF.

The V and J genes are TRBV9 and TRBJ1-1, with TRBD1 as a possible D gene (6 bases). The germline CDR1 and CDR2 sequences are SGDLS and YYNGEE. V lost 1 base and J 1 base, leaving 14 bases between the germline ends. The CDR3 sequence is 16 residues long. Written as DNA, the CDR3 is TGTGCCAGCAGCGTACGAACAGGGAGGGGGAACACTGAAGCTTTCTTT. Translated, it gives CASSVRTGRGNTEAFF. Using reference TRBV9 and TRBJ1-1 for the parts outside the CDR3, the full variable domain is DSGVTQTPKHLITATGQRVTLRCSPRSGDLSVYWYQQSLDQGLQFLIQYYNGEERAKGNILERFSAQQFPDLHSELNLSSLELGDSALYFCASSVRTGRGNTEAFFGQGTRLTVV.

V is TRBV4-3 and J is TRBJ1-1; TRBD1 aligns across 9 bases. Germline V gene data show CDR1 as LGHNA and CDR2 as YSLEER. CDR3 length: 16 amino acids. J lost 4 bases, V lost 1 base, and 7 bases had no gene match. The CDR3 loop is CASSQGTGQGSTEAFF. The CDR3 coding sequence is TGCGCCAGCAGCCAAGGGACGGGACAGGGAAGCACTGAAGCTTTCTTT.

This rearrangement joins TRBV15 to TRBJ2-5; D is possibly TRBD2 (5 bases). The CDR3 totals 13 residues. Germline V CDR1 and CDR2: LNHNV, YYDKDF (reference sequence). Between the trimmed V and J ends, which lost 0 bases and 9 bases, there was a span of 11 bases. CDR3 sequence (DNA): TGTGCCACCAGCAGAGATCCAGTGGAGGCCCAGTACTTC. It is translated as CATSRDPVEAQYF.

The chain employs TRBV14 and TRBJ1-5; 7 bases are shared with TRBD1. Germline CDR1 is SGHDN and CDR2 is FVKESK. The junction had 1 base not matched to a gene; V was cut back by 2 bases and J by 6 bases. This CDR3 is built from 13 residues. This chain's CDR3 is CASSQTGVQPQHF. DNA for the CDR3: TGTGCCAGCAGCCAAACAGGGGTTCAGCCCCAGCATTTT.

This chain links TRBV4-3 with TRBJ2-5; 7 bases are shared with TRBD1. J was trimmed by 1 base and V by 4 bases; bases with no gene match: 6. Germline V gene sequence: CDR1 LGHNA, CDR2 YSLEER. This CDR3 is 15 amino acids long. CDR3 protein: CASSPWGQSQETQYF. The CDR3 bases are TGCGCCAGCAGCCCTTGGGGACAGAGCCAAGAGACCCAGTACTTC.

This clone appeared once. The genes are TRBV6-5 and TRBJ1-2; 7 positions agree with TRBD1. V dropped 0 bases and J dropped 5; count of bases not matched to a gene: 6. Germline V gene data show CDR1 as MNHEY and CDR2 as SVGAGI. CDR3 size: 15 residues. For the CDR3, the DNA is TGTGCCAGCAGTTACTCCCCGTCACAGGGGTATGGCTACACCTTC. Its translation is CASSYSPSQGYGYTF.

The J gene is TRBJ2-1, the V gene TRBV6-6, with TRBD1 matching 9 bases. V was pared by 8 bases and J by 7 bases, with 0 bases of the junction left unmatched. This CDR3 is built from 11 residues. The germline V gene has CDR1 MNHNY and CDR2 SVGAGI (reference sequence). Here the CDR3 reads CASGTGNEQFF. CDR3 nucleotides: TGTGCCAGCGGGACAGGGAATGAGCAGTTCTTC.

The CDR3, as DNA: TGCAGCGATTGGGGGCAGGGGTACAATGAGCAGTTCTTC. The encoded protein is CSDWGQGYNEQFF. The chain couples TRBV29-1 to TRBJ2-1; a possible D gene is TRBD1 (6 bases). CDR3 length equals 13 residues. The germline CDR1 and CDR2 sequences are SQVTM and ANQGSEA. V was trimmed by 7 bases and J by 4 bases, leaving 14 bases between them.

This clone was observed a handful of times. The chain uses TRBV30 and TRBJ1-1, with D tentatively TRBD1 (6 bases). Germline assignment: CDR1 GTSNPN and CDR2 SVGIG (reference sequence). CDR3 length equals 13 residues. V lost 5 bases, J lost 2 bases, and 12 bases lay in between. The CDR3 bases are TGTGCCTGGGGCAGGGGTCTTAACACTGAAGCTTTCTTT. This encodes CAWGRGLNTEAFF.

V usage is TRBV6-5 and J usage is TRBJ2-3; the match to TRBD2 covers 11 bases. After removal of 0 bases from V and 3 bases from J, the junction contained 2 bases not matched to a gene. The CDR3 covers 16 residues. Germline V gives CDR1 MNHEY, CDR2 SVGAGI. The CDR3 nucleotides read TGTGCCAGCAGTTACTCTCCTAGCGGGGGGACAGATACGCAGTATTTT. This translates into CASSYSPSGGTDTQYF.

This chain connects TRBV10-3 to TRBJ1-6, with 7 bases aligning to TRBD1. This CDR3 is 14 amino acids long. Losses at the gene ends were 6 bases for V and 6 bases for J; bases not matched to a gene: 5. CDR1 ENHRY and CDR2 SYGVKD come from the germline V gene. This chain's CDR3 is CAIRAQGINSPLHF. The CDR3 nucleotides read TGTGCCATCAGAGCACAGGGGATTAATTCACCCCTCCACTTT.

The chain links TRBV14 to TRBJ2-7; TRBD2 agrees at 8 bases. The V gene end was trimmed by 1 base and the J gene end by 6 bases; junction bases not matched to a gene: 2. CDR3 size: 13 residues. Per germline, CDR1 SGHDN and CDR2 FVKESK. This CDR3 reads CASSQVGGAEQYF. Here the CDR3 DNA reads TGTGCCAGCAGCCAAGTCGGGGGGGCCGAGCAGTACTTC. The entire variable domain, with the rest obtained from reference TRBV14 and TRBJ2-7, is as follows: EAGVTQFPSHSVIEKGQTVTLRCDPISGHDNLYWYRRVMGKEIKFLLHFVKESKQDESGMPNNRFLAERTGGTYSTLKVQPAELEDSGVYFCASSQVGGAEQYFGPGTRLTVT.

This rearrangement joins TRBV4-3 to TRBJ1-2, with 7 bases identical to TRBD1. Germline V gene lookup returns CDR1 LGHNA and CDR2 YSLEER. The CDR3 totals 16 residues. J gave up 4 bases and V 0 bases, and 8 bases lay outside the gene matches. CDR3 bases: TGCGCCAGCAGCCAAGACGCCGTGGCAGGGGGCTATGGCTACACCTTC. Translated: CASSQDAVAGGYGYTF.

As DNA, the CDR3 is TGTGCCAGCAGATCAGCGGGTGGCAGAAACACTGAAGCTTTCTTT. Translated: CASRSAGGRNTEAFF. V gene TRBV6-5 combines with J gene TRBJ1-1; no clear D gene. V shed 6 bases and J shed 2 bases, with 16 bases lying between them. Germline-derived CDR1 and CDR2 are MNHEY and SVGAGI. This CDR3 contains 15 residues.

The gene calls are TRBV5-3 and TRBJ2-5; D gene uncertain. TRBV5-3 is an ORF; its function is uncertain. V lost 4 bases, J lost 9 bases, and 22 bases lay in between. CDR3 length: 15 residues. The CDR3 protein is CARSKVPPAVEAQYF. DNA of the CDR3: TGTGCCAGAAGCAAGGTTCCGCCCGCAGTAGAAGCCCAGTACTTC.

J is TRBJ1-5 and V is TRBV6-6; D is uncertain. V was clipped by 5 bases and J by 7 bases, with 15 bases between them. This CDR3 is 14 amino acids long. Germline V gene sequence: CDR1 MNHNY, CDR2 SVGAGI (reference sequence). The CDR3 DNA follows: TGTGCCAGCAGTCCACCCGAGGCTGGGCAGCCCCAGCATTTT. Amino acid sequence: CASSPPEAGQPQHF.